This is a list of T cell receptor beta chains from one sample in a study of control samples from healthy donors and cancer patients. TCRdb's table, derived via immunoSEQ multiplex PCR, lists solely in-frame clones and lacks some. Of around 130,000 clones listed, more than 70% are singletons. The sample comprised blood. These receptors originate from a man aged 45-60 years in good health. Both conserved end residues are part of each CDR3. The D gene is left open where the match is weak. Size values are once, few and many counts, or a class for expanded clones, and some rows have none.

j_call: TRBJ2-1
d_call: .
v_call: TRBV19
clone_size: .
cdr3_nt: TGTGCCAGTAGTATAGAAGGGGCTGGTTACAATGAGCAGTTCTTC
cdr3_aa: CASSIEGAGYNEQFF

j_call: TRBJ2-2
d_call: .
v_call: TRBV5-1
clone_size: .
cdr3_nt: TGCGCCAGCAGCGATAGGGGGGACACCGGGGAGCTGTTTTTT
cdr3_aa: CASSDRGDTGELFF

j_call: TRBJ1-1
d_call: .
v_call: TRBV6-5
clone_size: .
cdr3_nt: TGTGCCAGCAGCCTCAGAGGGGGAGGGCCTGAAGCTTTCTTT
cdr3_aa: CASSLRGGGPEAFF

j_call: TRBJ2-7
d_call: TRBD1
v_call: TRBV3-1/TRBV3-2
clone_size: .
cdr3_nt: TGTGCCAGCAGCCAGGGACAGGGGGCAGGAGAGCAGTACTTC
cdr3_aa: CASSQGQGAGEQYF

j_call: TRBJ1-2
d_call: .
v_call: TRBV21-1
clone_size: .
cdr3_nt: TGTGCCAGCAGCCGCATCGAGCACAGGACCCTTAACTATGGCTACACCTTC
cdr3_aa: CASSRIEHRTLNYGYTF

j_call: TRBJ1-6
d_call: .
v_call: TRBV5-1
clone_size: .
cdr3_nt: TGCGCCAGCAGCTCCTACGGGGACGGGGCCGGGTTTAATTCACCCCTCCACTTT
cdr3_aa: CASSSYGDGAGFNSPLHF

j_call: TRBJ2-2
d_call: .
v_call: TRBV19
clone_size: .
cdr3_nt: TGTGCCAGTAGAACGGGCCCGGGAGTCGGGGAGCTGTTTTTT
cdr3_aa: CASRTGPGVGELFF

j_call: TRBJ2-2
d_call: .
v_call: TRBV27
clone_size: .
cdr3_nt: TGTGCCAGCAGTTTTGCCCCGCCTAAAACCGGGGAGCTGTTTTTT
cdr3_aa: CASSFAPPKTGELFF

j_call: TRBJ2-7
d_call: .
v_call: TRBV5-1
clone_size: .
cdr3_nt: TGCGCCAGCAGCCCTCAGGAGACTGACGAGCAGTACTTC
cdr3_aa: CASSPQETDEQYF

j_call: TRBJ1-5
d_call: .
v_call: TRBV19
clone_size: .
cdr3_nt: TGTGCCAGTAGGGTCCGGGACTGGGATAGCAATCAGCCCCAGCATTTT
cdr3_aa: CASRVRDWDSNQPQHF

j_call: TRBJ1-5
d_call: .
v_call: TRBV7-2
clone_size: .
cdr3_nt: TGTGCCAGCAGCTTAGCGCGGACCGTCAATAGCAATCAGCCCCAGCATTTT
cdr3_aa: CASSLARTVNSNQPQHF

j_call: TRBJ2-3
d_call: TRBD2
v_call: TRBV7-7
clone_size: .
cdr3_nt: TGTGCCAGCAGTGCCGGGACTAGCGGGGGGGCAGATACGCAGTATTTT
cdr3_aa: CASSAGTSGGADTQYF

j_call: TRBJ1-3
d_call: TRBD1
v_call: TRBV27
clone_size: .
cdr3_nt: TGTGCCAGCAGCGACAGGGTTGGAAACACCATATATTTT
cdr3_aa: CASSDRVGNTIYF

j_call: TRBJ1-5
d_call: .
v_call: TRBV18
clone_size: .
cdr3_nt: TGTGCCAGCTCCGTCGGAGGGATCAATCAGCCCCAGCATTTT
cdr3_aa: CASSVGGINQPQHF

j_call: TRBJ2-1
d_call: .
v_call: TRBV5-1
clone_size: .
cdr3_nt: TGCGCCAGCCATTGGGACGTTTATAATGAGCAGTTCTTC
cdr3_aa: CASHWDVYNEQFF

j_call: TRBJ2-1
d_call: .
v_call: TRBV19
clone_size: .
cdr3_nt: TGTGCCACCGCCTGGGTCCGAGGGACCTACAATGAGCAGTTCTTC
cdr3_aa: CATAWVRGTYNEQFF

j_call: TRBJ1-3
d_call: .
v_call: TRBV19
clone_size: .
cdr3_nt: TGTGCCAGTAGTGAAAGGGGAAACACCATATATTTT
cdr3_aa: CASSERGNTIYF

j_call: TRBJ1-5
d_call: .
v_call: TRBV30
clone_size: once
cdr3_nt: TGTGCCTGGAGTCCGGACAGCAATCAGCCCCAGCATTTT
cdr3_aa: CAWSPDSNQPQHF

j_call: TRBJ2-3
d_call: TRBD2
v_call: TRBV30
clone_size: once
cdr3_nt: TGTGCCTGTACCACCGTGAGGACTAGCGGCCCGGGGCAGTATTTT
cdr3_aa: CACTTVRTSGPGQYF

j_call: TRBJ2-7
d_call: .
v_call: TRBV5-6
clone_size: .
cdr3_nt: TGTGCCAGCAGCTGGGAGGGGAGAGGACAGGGCTTGGACGAGCAGTACTTC
cdr3_aa: CASSWEGRGQGLDEQYF

j_call: TRBJ1-6
d_call: .
v_call: TRBV7-6
clone_size: .
cdr3_nt: TGTGCCAGCAGTTTGTCGGGCTTACCTAATTCACCCCTCCACTTT
cdr3_aa: CASSLSGLPNSPLHF

j_call: TRBJ2-3
d_call: .
v_call: TRBV5-1
clone_size: .
cdr3_nt: TGCGCCAGCAGCTTGGATAGAGGGGAAACAGATACGCAGTATTTT
cdr3_aa: CASSLDRGETDTQYF

j_call: TRBJ1-3
d_call: .
v_call: TRBV28
clone_size: .
cdr3_nt: TGTGCCAGCAGTTCCCCCGGCCCGAACTCTGGAAACACCATATATTTT
cdr3_aa: CASSSPGPNSGNTIYF

j_call: TRBJ2-2
d_call: TRBD1
v_call: TRBV9
clone_size: once
cdr3_nt: TGTGCCAGCAGGGGGACAGCGAACACCGGGGAGCTGTTTTTT
cdr3_aa: CASRGTANTGELFF

j_call: TRBJ2-7
d_call: .
v_call: TRBV5-4
clone_size: .
cdr3_nt: TGTGCCAGCAGCGCCGGCGGGTTTAGCTCCTACGAGCAGTACTTC
cdr3_aa: CASSAGGFSSYEQYF

j_call: TRBJ1-5
d_call: TRBD1
v_call: TRBV20-1
clone_size: .
cdr3_nt: TGCAGTGCTAGTAACAGGGGTTCGATTCGCAATCAGCCCCAGCATTTT
cdr3_aa: CSASNRGSIRNQPQHF

j_call: TRBJ2-7
d_call: .
v_call: TRBV21-1
clone_size: few
cdr3_nt: TGTGCCAGCCGAAGGGGGGGGAGATCCCACGAGCAGTACTTC
cdr3_aa: CASRRGGRSHEQYF

j_call: TRBJ1-1
d_call: .
v_call: TRBV19
clone_size: .
cdr3_nt: TGTGCCAGTAGTTCTCAGGGGTCCACTGAAGCTTTCTTT
cdr3_aa: CASSSQGSTEAFF

j_call: TRBJ2-7
d_call: .
v_call: TRBV9
clone_size: few
cdr3_nt: TGTGCCAGCAGCGTAGGGATCGGACTGAAGTACGAGCAGTACTTC
cdr3_aa: CASSVGIGLKYEQYF

j_call: TRBJ2-1
d_call: .
v_call: TRBV9
clone_size: .
cdr3_nt: TGTGCCAGCAGCGCGGAAACTAGAATCTACAATGAGCAGTTCTTC
cdr3_aa: CASSAETRIYNEQFF

j_call: TRBJ1-2
d_call: .
v_call: TRBV24-1
clone_size: .
cdr3_nt: TGTGCCACCAGTGAAGGGGGACTGGACTATGGCTACACCTTC
cdr3_aa: CATSEGGLDYGYTF

j_call: TRBJ1-2
d_call: .
v_call: TRBV10-2
clone_size: .
cdr3_nt: TGCGCCAGCAGAGAAGTCGGCTACACCTTC
cdr3_aa: CASREVGYTF

j_call: TRBJ1-6
d_call: .
v_call: TRBV12-3/TRBV12-4
clone_size: .
cdr3_nt: TGTGCCAGCAGTCCCGGGACTACGGCACCCCTCCACTTT
cdr3_aa: CASSPGTTAPLHF

j_call: TRBJ2-2
d_call: .
v_call: TRBV11-2
clone_size: .
cdr3_nt: TGTGCCAGCAGCTTAGTGGGGGGGAACACCGGGGAGCTGTTTTTT
cdr3_aa: CASSLVGGNTGELFF

j_call: TRBJ2-7
d_call: .
v_call: TRBV11-2
clone_size: .
cdr3_nt: TGTGCCAGCAGCTCGCAGGGAGGCGAGCAGTACTTC
cdr3_aa: CASSSQGGEQYF

j_call: TRBJ2-3
d_call: TRBD2
v_call: TRBV19
clone_size: .
cdr3_nt: TGTGCCAGTAAACAACTAGCGGGGCTTACAGATACGCAGTATTTT
cdr3_aa: CASKQLAGLTDTQYF

j_call: TRBJ2-7
d_call: TRBD1
v_call: TRBV5-1
clone_size: .
cdr3_nt: TGCGCCAGCAGCTTGGAGGGACAGGGTGCTTACGAGCAGTACTTC
cdr3_aa: CASSLEGQGAYEQYF

j_call: TRBJ2-3
d_call: TRBD2
v_call: TRBV5-1
clone_size: .
cdr3_nt: TGCGCCAGCAGCTCGGGACTAGCGGGGGGAAGCACAGATACGCAGTATTTT
cdr3_aa: CASSSGLAGGSTDTQYF

j_call: TRBJ2-5
d_call: .
v_call: TRBV18
clone_size: .
cdr3_nt: TGTGCCAGCTCAATCCAAGAGACCCAGTACTTC
cdr3_aa: CASSIQETQYF

j_call: TRBJ1-2
d_call: .
v_call: TRBV5-4
clone_size: .
cdr3_nt: TGTGCCAGCAGCTTTCACGGGGGCTATGGCTACACCTTC
cdr3_aa: CASSFHGGYGYTF

j_call: TRBJ2-7
d_call: .
v_call: TRBV6-6
clone_size: few
cdr3_nt: TGTGCCACCCGGGACGGCTACGAGCAGTACTTC
cdr3_aa: CATRDGYEQYF

j_call: TRBJ2-2
d_call: .
v_call: TRBV6-6
clone_size: .
cdr3_nt: TGTGCCAGCAGCGTTAAGGAGGAGCTGTTTTTT
cdr3_aa: CASSVKEELFF